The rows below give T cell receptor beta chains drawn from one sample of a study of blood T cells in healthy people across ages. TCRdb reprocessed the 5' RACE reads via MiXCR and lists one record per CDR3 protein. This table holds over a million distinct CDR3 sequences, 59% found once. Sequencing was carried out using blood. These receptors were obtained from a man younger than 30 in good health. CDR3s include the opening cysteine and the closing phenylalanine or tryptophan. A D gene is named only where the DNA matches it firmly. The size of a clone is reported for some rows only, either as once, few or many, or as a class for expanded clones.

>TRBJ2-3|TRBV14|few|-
TGTGCCAGCAGCCAAGGACTGAGCGAGCGCACAGATACGCAGTATTTT
CASSQGLSERTDTQYF
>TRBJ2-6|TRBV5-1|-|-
TGCGCCAGCAGCTTGAGAGGGGCCAACGTCCTGACTTTC
CASSLRGANVLTF
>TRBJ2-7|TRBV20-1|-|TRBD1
TGCAGTGCTCCGGGACAGAGTAACTACGAGCAGTACTTC
CSAPGQSNYEQYF
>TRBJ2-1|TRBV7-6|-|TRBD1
TGTGCCAGCAGTACAATGCCCGGGACAGGTAGTGAGCAGTTCTTC
CASSTMPGTGSEQFF
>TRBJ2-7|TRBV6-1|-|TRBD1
TGTGCCAGCGGGACAGGGGAAAACGGATACGAGCAGTACTTC
CASGTGENGYEQYF
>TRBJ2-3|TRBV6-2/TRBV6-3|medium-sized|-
TGTGCCAGCAGTTACTCGACTAGCACAGATACGCAGTATTTT
CASSYSTSTDTQYF
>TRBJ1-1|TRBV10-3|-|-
TGTGCCACCCGATTGGCCCTCGGCGGCACTGAAGCTTTCTTT
CATRLALGGTEAFF
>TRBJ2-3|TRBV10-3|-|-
TGTGCCGTCCGCCGGGAACTCCCCACAGATACGCAGTATTTT
CAVRRELPTDTQYF
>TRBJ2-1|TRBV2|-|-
TGTGCCAGCAGTTGGCAGCCCAGGGATGAGCAGTTCTTC
CASSWQPRDEQFF
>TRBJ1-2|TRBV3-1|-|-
TGTGCCAGCAGCGGGACTCAACAGATAAACTATGGCTACACCTTC
CASSGTQQINYGYTF
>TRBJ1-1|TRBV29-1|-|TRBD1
TGCAGCGTTGGGGACAGCCGCACTGAAGCTTTCTTT
CSVGDSRTEAFF
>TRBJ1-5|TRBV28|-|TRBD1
TGTGCCAGCAGTCCCCGGACAGGGGGATACAATCAGCCCCAGCATTTT
CASSPRTGGYNQPQHF
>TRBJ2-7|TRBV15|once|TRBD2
TGTGCCACCAGCAGGGGGGAAACTAGCGGGGGAGTCTACGAGCAGTACTTC
CATSRGETSGGVYEQYF
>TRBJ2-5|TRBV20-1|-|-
TGCAGTGCCGAGGGGGACGAGACCCAGTACTTC
CSAEGDETQYF
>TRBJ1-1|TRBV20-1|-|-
TGCAGTGCTAGCCGGGACATCTGGACTGAAGCTTTCTTT
CSASRDIWTEAFF
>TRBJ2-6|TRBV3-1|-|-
TGTGCCAGTTCCTACACTAACTCTGGGGCCAACGTCCTGACTTTC
CASSYTNSGANVLTF
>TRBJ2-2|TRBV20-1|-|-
TGCAGTGCTAGAGGGTTGAACACCGGGGAGCTGTTTTTT
CSARGLNTGELFF
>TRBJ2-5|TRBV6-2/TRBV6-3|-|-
TGTGCCAGCAGGGAAGAGGTCCGAGAGCAGTACTTC
CASREEVREQYF
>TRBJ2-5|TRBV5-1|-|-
TGCGCCAGCAGCTTGGGGACAGATCAAGAGACCCAGTACTTC
CASSLGTDQETQYF
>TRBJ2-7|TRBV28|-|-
TGTACCAGCAGTCGTAGGGATAACTACGAGCAGTACTTC
CTSSRRDNYEQYF
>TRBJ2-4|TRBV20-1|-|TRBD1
TGCAGTGCTAGGGGGACAGGGGAAAACATTCAGTACTTC
CSARGTGENIQYF
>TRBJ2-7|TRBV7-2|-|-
TGTGCCAGCAGCTTCCCCGGACTTGGGAAGAACTACGAGCAGTACTTC
CASSFPGLGKNYEQYF
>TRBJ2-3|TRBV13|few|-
TGTGCCAGCAGCTTAGATTCCAGTGGGCGCACAGATACGCAGTATTTT
CASSLDSSGRTDTQYF
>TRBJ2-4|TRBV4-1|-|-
TGCGCCAGCAGCCAAGATTGGGTCGGGCTTCTAGCCAAAAACATTCAGTACTTC
CASSQDWVGLLAKNIQYF
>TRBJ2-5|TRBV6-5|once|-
TGTGCCAGTAGTCACGGGGATCCGGAGACCCAGTACTTC
CASSHGDPETQYF
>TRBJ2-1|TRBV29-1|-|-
TGCAGCGTCCTGGCTGGACCCACCTACAATGAGCAGTTCTTC
CSVLAGPTYNEQFF
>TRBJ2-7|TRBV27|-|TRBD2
TGTGCCAGCAGTCAATGGGGGGGGGACTACGAGCAGTACTTC
CASSQWGGDYEQYF
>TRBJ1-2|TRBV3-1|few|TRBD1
TGTGCCAGCAGCCAAGATCTAACAGGGGGAGGAGTTGGCTACACCTTC
CASSQDLTGGGVGYTF
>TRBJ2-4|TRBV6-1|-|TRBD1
TGTGCCAGCAGCGGAACAGGGGACCCCAGAAACATTCAGTACTTC
CASSGTGDPRNIQYF
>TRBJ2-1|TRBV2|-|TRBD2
TGTGCCACCCACGGCGGGAGCAATCCCCTTTTCAATGAGCAGTTCTTC
CATHGGSNPLFNEQFF
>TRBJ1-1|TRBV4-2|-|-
TGTGCCAGCAGCCAAGGGGCAGCCACTGAAGCTTTCTTT
CASSQGAATEAFF
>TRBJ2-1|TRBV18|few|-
TGTGCCAGCTCACCACTTGGGACCCGTGGCTCCTACAATGAGCAGTTCTTC
CASSPLGTRGSYNEQFF
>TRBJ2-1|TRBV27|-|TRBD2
TGTGCCAGCAGTCCCCCGCTGCCGGGACTAGCGGGAGTCCATGAGCAGTTCTTC
CASSPPLPGLAGVHEQFF
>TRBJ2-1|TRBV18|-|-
TGTGCCAGCTCAGCCAACCAAGGCCTAATATCCTACAATGAGCAGTTCTTC
CASSANQGLISYNEQFF
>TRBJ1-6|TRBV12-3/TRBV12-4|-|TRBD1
TGTGCCAGCAGCCACAGGGGCGACTCCTATAATTCACCCCTCCACTTT
CASSHRGDSYNSPLHF
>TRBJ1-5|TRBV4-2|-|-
TGTGCCAGCAGCCACCGGACACTCGATCAGCCCCAGCATTTT
CASSHRTLDQPQHF
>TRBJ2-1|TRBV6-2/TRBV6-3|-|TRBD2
TGTGCCAGCAGTTACAACCGACTCGGGAGCGGGAGGGCCGGGAGCAATGAGCAGTTCTTC
CASSYNRLGSGRAGSNEQFF
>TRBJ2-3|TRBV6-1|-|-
TGTGCCAGCAGTGAAGCGCTTCTTCCAGATACGCAGTATTTT
CASSEALLPDTQYF
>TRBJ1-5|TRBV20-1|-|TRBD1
TGCAGTGCTAAACAGGGGACGGAGCCCCAGCATTTT
CSAKQGTEPQHF
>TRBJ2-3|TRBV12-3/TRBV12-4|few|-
TGTGCCAGCAGTTCCCAACCTAGCACGGGCACAGATACGCAGTATTTT
CASSSQPSTGTDTQYF
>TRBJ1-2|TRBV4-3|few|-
TGCGCCAGCAGCCAAGATCGCCTGAACTATGGCTACACCTTC
CASSQDRLNYGYTF
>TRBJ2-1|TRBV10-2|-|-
TGCGCCAGCAGGGAACACGGTTCCTACAATGAGCAGTTCTTC
CASREHGSYNEQFF